This record concerns one TCR beta chain sequence. Its antigen is still unknown. Use of 60 Vbeta and 13 Jbeta primers characterized the PCR. Some clones are missing from TCRdb's copy, which holds only in-frame ones; the method was immunoSEQ multiplex PCR. The profile shows some 120,000 clones, roughly 82% of them singletons. This CDR3 spans 13 amino acids. The V end lost 4 bases, the J end lost 3 bases, and 12 bases lay between the germline ends. CDR1 and CDR2 (germline): GTSNPN, SVGIG (reference sequence). This specimen comes from a study of cytomegalovirus exposure and HLA in healthy donors. Whole-study results and caveats: Sequencing probably produced one cluster of sequence variants that were highly shared.

The receptor was derived from a woman aged 35 to 49 in good health and CMV-seropositive. Sequenced material: PBMCs. The rearrangement joins TRBV30 to TRBJ2-5; possible D gene TRBD2, 5 bases. The CDR3 coding sequence is TGTGCCTGGAACGGAGGCACAGAAGAGACCCAGTACTTC. Residues: CAWNGGTEETQYF.